A single sample is the source of the 8 T cell receptor beta chains below, sequenced in a study of blood T cell repertoires in COVID-19. Sequencing was performed with immunoSEQ multiplex PCR; in TCRdb, only in-frame clones are kept and a portion is missing. The table shows 160,000 or so clones, with roughly 80% occurring only once. The sequenced sample was PBMCs or T cells enriched from blood (not recorded which). Every receptor here comes from a woman in her sixties or seventies who had recovered from COVID-19.

The chain links TRBV7-8 to TRBJ2-2, with TRBD1 identical over 9 bases. This CDR3 comprises 17 residues. The V segment lost 11 bases and the J segment 1 base; nucleotides outside the gene matches: 14. Germline CDR1 reads SGHVS; CDR2 reads FQNEAQ. The CDR3 reads CAGEDRGYTMNTGELFF. CDR3 nucleotides: TGTGCCGGGGAGGACAGGGGCTACACCATGAACACCGGGGAGCTGTTTTTT.

The chain has TRBV24-1 and TRBJ1-2, with D perhaps matching TRBD1 (5 bases). Trimming shortened V by 4 bases and J by 2 bases, and 10 bases separated the two germline ends. This CDR3 is 14 amino acids long. Germline assignment: CDR1 KGHDR and CDR2 SFDVKD. Written as DNA, the CDR3 is TGTGCCACCAGTGACAGGGATACCAACTATGGCTACACCTTC. It specifies CATSDRDTNYGYTF.

The rearrangement links TRBV30 to TRBJ2-5, with a tentative D call TRBD2 (5 bases). This CDR3 is built from 14 residues. Germline V gene data show CDR1 as GTSNPN and CDR2 as SVGIG (reference sequence). Trimming shortened V by 3 bases and J by 4 bases, and 15 bases separated the two germline ends. The DNA of the CDR3 is TGTGCCTGGAGGGCCCTCGGTGCGGGAGAGACCCAGTACTTC. Translating it yields CAWRALGAGETQYF.

The rearrangement links TRBV6-5 to TRBJ1-1, with D possibly TRBD1 on 5 matching bases. The V and J ends lost 6 bases and 0 bases respectively, with 14 bases between them. Germline-derived CDR1 and CDR2 are MNHEY and SVGAGI. This CDR3 contains 15 residues. In DNA, the CDR3 is TGTGCCAGCAGGGGGGGGACGGCCCTGAACACTGAAGCTTTCTTT. This encodes CASRGGTALNTEAFF.

The rearrangement links TRBV6-5 to TRBJ1-1; tentatively, D is TRBD1 (5 bases). With 8 bases removed from V and 4 bases from J, the gap between germline ends came to 17 bases. The CDR3 is 14 residues long. Germline CDR1 is MNHEY and CDR2 is SVGAGI. CDR3: CASATSRVGTEAFF. CDR3 DNA: TGTGCCAGCGCCACGAGCAGGGTGGGCACTGAAGCTTTCTTT.

J is TRBJ1-5 and V is TRBV27; perhaps TRBD1 as D (6 bases). The CDR3 covers 14 residues. The V gene's germline CDR1 is MNHEY and CDR2 SMNVEV (reference sequence). V was clipped by 5 bases and J by 2 bases, with 10 bases between them. The CDR3 DNA follows: TGTGCCAGCAGTAGGACAGACGGCAATCAGCCCCAGCATTTT. As protein: CASSRTDGNQPQHF.

The chain uses TRBV28 and TRBJ1-5, with a possible D match to TRBD1 (5 bases). The CDR3 loop spans 15 amino acids. CDR1 is MDHEN, CDR2 SYDVKM, per germline. Between the trimmed V and J ends, which lost 6 bases and 4 bases, there was a span of 16 bases. DNA of the CDR3: TGTGCCAGCAGGACGGGGGGACCGTCGAATCAGCCCCAGCATTTT. This encodes CASRTGGPSNQPQHF.

This sequence joins TRBV19 and TRBJ2-3; 10 bases agree with TRBD2. The germline V gene encodes CDR1 LNHDA and CDR2 SQIVND (reference sequence). CDR3 length equals 16 residues. The trim removed 6 bases at V and 1 base at J, leaving 7 bases unmatched. CDR3 nucleotide sequence: TGTGCCAGTAGCCCGGTGCTAGCGGGGGGCACAGATACGCAGTATTTT. This gives the protein CASSPVLAGGTDTQYF. The variable domain in full, completed from reference TRBV19 and TRBJ2-3, reads DGGITQSPKYLFRKEGQNVTLSCEQNLNHDAMYWYRQDPGQGLRLIYYSQIVNDFQKGDIAEGYSVSREKKESFPLTVTSAQKNPTAFYLCASSPVLAGGTDTQYFGPGTRLTVL.